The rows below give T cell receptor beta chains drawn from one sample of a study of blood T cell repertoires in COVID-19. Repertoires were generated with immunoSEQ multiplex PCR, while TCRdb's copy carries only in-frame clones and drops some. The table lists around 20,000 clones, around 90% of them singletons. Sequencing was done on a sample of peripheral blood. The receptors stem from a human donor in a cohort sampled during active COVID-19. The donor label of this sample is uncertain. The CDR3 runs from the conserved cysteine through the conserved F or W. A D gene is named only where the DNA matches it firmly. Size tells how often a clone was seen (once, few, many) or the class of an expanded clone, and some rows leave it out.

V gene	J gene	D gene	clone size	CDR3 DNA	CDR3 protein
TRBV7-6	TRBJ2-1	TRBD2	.	TGTGCCAGCAGCTTAGCGAGCGGGAGGCCCTACAATGAGCAGTTCTTC	CASSLASGRPYNEQFF
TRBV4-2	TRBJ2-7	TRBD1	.	TGTGCCAGCAGCCAAGGGGGGACAGGGACCTACGAGCAGTACTTC	CASSQGGTGTYEQYF
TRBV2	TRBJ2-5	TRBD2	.	TGTGCCAGCATGGGGACTAGTGAAGAGACCCAGTACTTC	CASMGTSEETQYF
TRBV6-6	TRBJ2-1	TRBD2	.	TGTGCCAGCAGTTCCTGGACTAGCGGGAAGGATGAGCAGTTCTTC	CASSSWTSGKDEQFF
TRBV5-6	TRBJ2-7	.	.	TGTGCCAGCAGCTTGGGCACATACGAGCAGTACTTC	CASSLGTYEQYF
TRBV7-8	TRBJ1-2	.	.	TGTGCCAGCAGCTTAGAGGTTAGCAGGGTACACTATGGCTACACCTTC	CASSLEVSRVHYGYTF
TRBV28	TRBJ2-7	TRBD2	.	TGTGCCAGCAGTTCCCGAATAGCGGGAGGGATCTACGAGCAGTACTTC	CASSSRIAGGIYEQYF
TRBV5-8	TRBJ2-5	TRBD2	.	TGTGCCAGCAGCCTGGCCCTAGCGGAGCACCAAGAGACCCAGTACTTC	CASSLALAEHQETQYF
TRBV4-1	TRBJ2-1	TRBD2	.	TGCGCCAGCAGCCATGTAGCGGGACTAGTGTTGAATGAGCAGTTCTTC	CASSHVAGLVLNEQFF
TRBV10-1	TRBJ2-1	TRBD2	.	TGCGCCAGCAGTGGCGGACTAGCGGGGCACTGGCAGTTCTTC	CASSGGLAGHWQFF
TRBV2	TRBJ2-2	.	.	TGTGCCAGCAGTGACCTCAGGGGGGCCGGGGAGCTGTTTTTT	CASSDLRGAGELFF
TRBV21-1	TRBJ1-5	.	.	TGTGCCAGCAGCCTACAGGGACCGAGTTACTATCAGCCCCAGCATTTT	CASSLQGPSYYQPQHF
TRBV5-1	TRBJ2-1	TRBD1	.	TGCGCCAGCAGCTTACAGGGGAGTGGTTCTGAGCAGTTCTTC	CASSLQGSGSEQFF
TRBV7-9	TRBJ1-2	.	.	TGTGCCAGCAGCCCACCACAGGGTTCCCCCTATGGCTACACCTTC	CASSPPQGSPYGYTF
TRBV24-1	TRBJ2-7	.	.	TGTGCCACCGGGCAGGAGGACGAGCAGTACTTC	CATGQEDEQYF
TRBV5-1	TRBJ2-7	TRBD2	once	TGCGCCAGCAGCAAGTCTAGCGGGAAATTGGGCGAGCAGTACTTC	CASSKSSGKLGEQYF
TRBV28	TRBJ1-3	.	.	TGTGCCAGCAGTCAATTGGGCAGGGGCCCTGGAAACACCATATATTTT	CASSQLGRGPGNTIYF
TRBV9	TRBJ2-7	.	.	TGTGCCAGCAGCGTAGGGGCGCTGGGGGGAACTACTGGCGAGCAGTACTTC	CASSVGALGGTTGEQYF
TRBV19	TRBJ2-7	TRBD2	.	TGTGCCAGTAGCTGGAGGGCTAGCGGGAGGGCCGGCGAGCAGTACTTC	CASSWRASGRAGEQYF
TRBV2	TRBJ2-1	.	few	TGTGCCAGCAGGGCGGGATACAATGAGCAGTTCTTC	CASRAGYNEQFF
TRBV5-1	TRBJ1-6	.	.	TGCGCCAGCAGCTTGGGTACAGGGCAGGGGTTACCCCTCCACTTT	CASSLGTGQGLPLHF
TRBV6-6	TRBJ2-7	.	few	TGTGCCAGCAGTTACTCCAGCGAGCAGTACTTC	CASSYSSEQYF
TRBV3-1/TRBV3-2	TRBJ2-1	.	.	TGTGCCAGCAGCCAATCCCTGCAGCACAGTGAGCAGTTCTTC	CASSQSLQHSEQFF